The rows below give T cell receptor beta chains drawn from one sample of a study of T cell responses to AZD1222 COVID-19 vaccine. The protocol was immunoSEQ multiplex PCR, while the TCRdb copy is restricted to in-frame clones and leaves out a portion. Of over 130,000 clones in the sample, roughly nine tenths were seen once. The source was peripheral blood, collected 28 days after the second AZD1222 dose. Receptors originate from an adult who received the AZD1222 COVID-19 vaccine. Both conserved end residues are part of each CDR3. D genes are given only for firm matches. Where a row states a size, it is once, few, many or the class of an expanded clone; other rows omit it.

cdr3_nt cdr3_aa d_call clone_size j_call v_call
TGTGCCAGCAGTTACAGACCTCAGCCCCAGCATTTT CASSYRPQPQHF - - TRBJ1-5 TRBV12-3/TRBV12-4
TGCGCCAGCAGCTCTCGGACTAGTACAGATACGCAGTATTTT CASSSRTSTDTQYF TRBD2 - TRBJ2-3 TRBV5-1
TGTGCCAGCAGCCAAGATACAGCTAACTACGAGCAGTACTTC CASSQDTANYEQYF - once TRBJ2-7 TRBV3-1/TRBV3-2
TGTGCCAGCAGCCCCGGGACACCCTTGGAGCAGTACTTC CASSPGTPLEQYF - - TRBJ2-7 TRBV5-4
TGTGCCAGCAGCTCTCAGGGTAACACTGAAGCTTTCTTT CASSSQGNTEAFF - - TRBJ1-1 TRBV7-2
TGTGCCAGCAGCCGAGTCCAGAAGGGCTCCCCGTTGAACACTGAAGCTTTCTTT CASSRVQKGSPLNTEAFF - - TRBJ1-1 TRBV4-2
TGTGCCAGCAGCCAAAGTATAACTACTTCCTACAATGAGCAGTTCTTC CASSQSITTSYNEQFF - once TRBJ2-1 TRBV7-3
TGTGCCAGCAGCGGGGGGGCCCCCGGGGAGCTGTTTTTT CASSGGAPGELFF - - TRBJ2-2 TRBV7-9
TGTGCCATCAGTGAGGGGGCCCCCCCTCAAGAGACCCAGTACTTC CAISEGAPPQETQYF - - TRBJ2-5 TRBV10-3
TGTGCCAGCAGGTCCAGTGGAAACACCATATATTTT CASRSSGNTIYF - - TRBJ1-3 TRBV2
TGTGCCAGCAGCCAAGGTTGGGGGCTAGCTTTCTTT CASSQGWGLAFF - once TRBJ1-1 TRBV3-1/TRBV3-2
TGTGCCAGCAGTTTGACGGGAGGCGGGTATGGCTACACCTTC CASSLTGGGYGYTF - once TRBJ1-2 TRBV28
TGTGCCAGCAGTTACAGGGGCTATGGCTACACCTTC CASSYRGYGYTF TRBD1 few TRBJ1-2 TRBV27
TGTGCCAGCAGTGCATTCACAGATACGCAGTATTTT CASSAFTDTQYF - - TRBJ2-3 TRBV27